This TCR beta chain was profiled in a study of post-analysis software for immune sequencing data. On the study more broadly: Relapsing-remitting, secondary progressive and progressive-relapsing forms of multiple sclerosis all featured among disease courses. Overall study results and limits: When compared against controls, multiple sclerosis patients showed significantly lower normalized Chao1 diversity. Five TRBV segments, TRBV5-6, TRBV5-1 and TRBV20-1 among them, were found more frequent in patients than controls.

Regarding this clonotype: No antigen is known for it.

TCR beta libraries were prepared from cDNA with unique molecular identifiers. When roughly 0.9 to 10 million T cells were used, they gave 500,000 or so cDNA molecules. MiXCR, run by TCRdb on the PCR reads, gives a single entry per CDR3 protein. Among 600,000 to 700,000 distinct CDR3 sequences, 55% to 60% were seen once, and the ten largest hold about 11%. This CDR3 comprises 12 residues. CDR1 and CDR2 (germline): LGHDT, YNNKEL (reference sequence). V shed 0 bases and J shed 11 bases, with 10 bases lying between them. Sequences were obtained from blood. This receptor was obtained from a girl aged 2-10 years with multiple sclerosis. The chain links TRBV3-1 to TRBJ2-5; D is ambiguous. This CDR3 is CASSQEGSRQYF. The CDR3 DNA is TGTGCCAGCAGCCAAGAAGGTAGCCGGCAGTACTTC.